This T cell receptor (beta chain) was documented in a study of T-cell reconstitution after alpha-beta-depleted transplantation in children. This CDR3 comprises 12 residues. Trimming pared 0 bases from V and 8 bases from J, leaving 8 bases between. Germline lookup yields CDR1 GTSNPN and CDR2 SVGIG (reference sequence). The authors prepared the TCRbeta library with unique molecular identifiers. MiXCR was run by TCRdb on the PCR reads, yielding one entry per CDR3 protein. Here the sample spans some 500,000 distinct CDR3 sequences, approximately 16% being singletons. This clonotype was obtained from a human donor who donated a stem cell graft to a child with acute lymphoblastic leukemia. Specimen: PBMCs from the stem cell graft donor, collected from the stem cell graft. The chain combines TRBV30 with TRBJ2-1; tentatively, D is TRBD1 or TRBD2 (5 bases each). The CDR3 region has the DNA TGTGCCTGGAGTGTATTGGGGGATGAGCAGTTCTTC. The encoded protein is CAWSVLGDEQFF.